The rows below give T cell receptor beta chains drawn from one sample of a study of CD8+ T cells in alopecia areata. Libraries were prepared by immunoSEQ multiplex PCR; TCRdb keeps only in-frame clonotypes and omits some of them. The sample has roughly 190,000 clones, roughly 60% seen once. Material: CD4+ T cells sorted from blood, obtained at week 24, from a patient treated with tofacitinib. Receptors originate from a human donor with alopecia areata. Both conserved end residues are part of each CDR3. The D gene is left open where the match is weak. Not all rows give a size; the values are once, few, many and, for expanded clones, a class.

clone_size	cdr3_length	j_call	d_call	v_call	cdr3_nt	cdr3_aa
NA	13	TRBJ1-1	NA	TRBV29-1	TGCAGCGTGGCCGGGACAATGAACACTGAAGCTTTCTTT	CSVAGTMNTEAFF
NA	15	TRBJ1-6	NA	TRBV6-5	TGTGCCAGCAGTCCAGTCCCGGGACAAGATTCACCCCTCCACTTT	CASSPVPGQDSPLHF
NA	13	TRBJ1-5	NA	TRBV30	TGTGCCTGGAGTGAAGGGGGCAATCAGCCCCAGCATTTT	CAWSEGGNQPQHF
NA	13	TRBJ2-5	NA	TRBV5-1	TGCGCCAGCTCTCTGCGGGGCCAAGAGACCCAGTACTTC	CASSLRGQETQYF
NA	14	TRBJ1-2	NA	TRBV30	TGTGCCTGGAGTGCGACCCCATCGGGAGAAGGCTACACCTTC	CAWSATPSGEGYTF
few	11	TRBJ2-5	NA	TRBV20-1	TGCAGTGCTAGAACCGAAGAGACCCAGTACTTC	CSARTEETQYF
few	13	TRBJ1-4	NA	TRBV7-6	TGTGCCAGCAGCTCATGGAGGGGGGAAAAACTGTTTTTT	CASSSWRGEKLFF
NA	14	TRBJ1-2	TRBD1	TRBV23-1	TGCGCCAGCACTCCCCGGGACAGAAGCTATGGCTACACCTTC	CASTPRDRSYGYTF
NA	14	TRBJ1-1	NA	TRBV7-2	TGTGCCAGCAGCCCTCGGCAGTTGAACACTGAAGCTTTCTTT	CASSPRQLNTEAFF
few	15	TRBJ2-1	TRBD2	TRBV18	TGTGCCAGCTCACCAAAGACGGGGGGTTACAATGAGCAGTTCTTC	CASSPKTGGYNEQFF
NA	16	TRBJ1-2	TRBD1	TRBV4-3	TGCGCCAGCAGCCAAGAACAGGGGGCATCGGGCTATGGCTACACCTTC	CASSQEQGASGYGYTF
NA	13	TRBJ1-5	TRBD1	TRBV2	TGTGCCAGCAAAGGACAGGGGAATCAGCCCCAGCATTTT	CASKGQGNQPQHF
NA	13	TRBJ1-1	NA	TRBV19	TGTGCCAGTAGTATCGACGTCGGACAAAAAGCTTTCTTT	CASSIDVGQKAFF
NA	13	TRBJ1-1	NA	TRBV29-1	TGCAGCGTTGTTAGCGCGATGAACACTGAAGCTTTCTTT	CSVVSAMNTEAFF
NA	12	TRBJ1-2	TRBD1	TRBV29-1	TGCAGCGTTGCCCCCGGACAGGGGGGCTACACCTTC	CSVAPGQGGYTF
NA	13	TRBJ2-3	NA	TRBV30	TGTGCCTGGAGGACAGTCTCGTCGGATACGCAGTATTTT	CAWRTVSSDTQYF
NA	14	TRBJ1-2	NA	TRBV27	TGTGCCAGCAGTTTTGGGCCACAGGGTGGTGGCTACACCTTC	CASSFGPQGGGYTF
NA	13	TRBJ1-2	TRBD1	TRBV18	TGTGCCAGCTCGTCGACAGGGGAGAGGGGCTACACCTTC	CASSSTGERGYTF
NA	13	TRBJ1-1	NA	TRBV29-1	TGCAGCGCACGTTGGGGAGAAAACACTGAAGCTTTCTTT	CSARWGENTEAFF
NA	13	TRBJ2-2	NA	TRBV6-5	TGTGCCAGCAGACCCCCCGGGGGAAGGGAGCTGTTTTTT	CASRPPGGRELFF
NA	14	TRBJ1-5	NA	TRBV29-1	TGCAGCGTTATGGTCGGGCGTAGCAATCAGCCCCAGCATTTT	CSVMVGRSNQPQHF
NA	12	TRBJ1-5	NA	TRBV29-1	TGCAGCGTTATTGGGAAAAATCAGCCCCAGCATTTT	CSVIGKNQPQHF
NA	12	TRBJ1-5	NA	TRBV2	TGTGCCAGTCAGCGTCCTGAGGGGCCCCAGCATTTT	CASQRPEGPQHF
NA	14	TRBJ2-3	NA	TRBV14	TGTGCCAGCAGCCGCCTGACTAGTCCAGATACGCAGTATTTT	CASSRLTSPDTQYF
NA	14	TRBJ2-1	NA	TRBV2	TGTGCCAGCAGTGGGGATTTAGTAGCGGATGAGCAGTTCTTC	CASSGDLVADEQFF
once	13	TRBJ2-1	TRBD2	TRBV27	TGTGCCAGCCAGGGACTAAGTGACCTGGAGCAGTTCTTC	CASQGLSDLEQFF
once	11	TRBJ2-3	TRBD2	TRBV27	TGTGCCAGCAGGCGGGGGGAGACGCAGTATTTT	CASRRGETQYF
few	14	TRBJ2-2	NA	TRBV30	TGTGCCTGGAGCCTAAACAAGAACACCGGGGAGCTGTTTTTT	CAWSLNKNTGELFF
NA	14	TRBJ1-1	TRBD1	TRBV29-1	TGCAGCGTAGTACCCCAGGGGGGGGTCACTGAAGCTTTCTTT	CSVVPQGGVTEAFF
NA	11	TRBJ1-2	NA	TRBV29-1	TGCAGCGCCCATTCAGGGAGAGGCTACACCTTC	CSAHSGRGYTF
NA	13	TRBJ1-1	NA	TRBV30	TGTGCCTGGAGTGGCCTCCGACCAGACGAAGCTTTCTTT	CAWSGLRPDEAFF
once	14	TRBJ1-1	NA	TRBV29-1	TGCAGCGTTGAACGCCGTCAGGCGAGAAATGAAGCTTTCTTT	CSVERRQARNEAFF
NA	19	TRBJ2-6	NA	TRBV7-3	TGTGCCAGCAGCTCTCAGGGTGGAGGGTTAGGAACTGGGGCCAACGTCCTGACTTTC	CASSSQGGGLGTGANVLTF
NA	13	TRBJ1-2	NA	TRBV10-3	TGTGCCATCAGTGAGGGGCGTTCTGCTGGCTACACCTTC	CAISEGRSAGYTF
NA	14	TRBJ2-3	NA	TRBV5-4	TGTGCCAGCAGCCTCCCAAGGGGGGGCCCCACGCAGTATTTT	CASSLPRGGPTQYF
few	12	TRBJ2-7	NA	TRBV29-1	TGCGGGGTAAGGGCCGCTTGGAACGAGCAGTACTTC	CGVRAAWNEQYF
NA	16	TRBJ2-2	NA	TRBV30	TGTGCCTGGAGTATACAGGGCGCAAGGGGAACCGGGGAGCTGTTTTTT	CAWSIQGARGTGELFF
NA	12	TRBJ2-3	NA	TRBV10-1	TGCGCCAGCGTAGGAGGTGGGGGTACGCAGTATTTT	CASVGGGGTQYF
NA	11	TRBJ1-1	NA	TRBV4-3	TGCGCCAGCAGCCAAGACAGTGAAGCTTTCTTT	CASSQDSEAFF
NA	17	TRBJ1-5	NA	TRBV7-2	TGTGCCAGCAGCCCGGGGGGGACACTACGTGGGGTTCAGCCCCAGCATTTT	CASSPGGTLRGVQPQHF
NA	17	TRBJ2-6	NA	TRBV29-1	TGCAGCGTTATTCCACAGGGTCTTGGTACTGGGGCCAACGTCCTGACTTTC	CSVIPQGLGTGANVLTF
NA	15	TRBJ2-1	NA	TRBV28	TGTGCCAGCACCTTAGGGGGGATCGGGACCAATGAGCAGTTCTTC	CASTLGGIGTNEQFF
NA	15	TRBJ1-1	NA	TRBV2	TGTGCCAGCAGTGAAGCGCTTAGGAGGGGCACTGAAGCTTTCTTT	CASSEALRRGTEAFF
few	13	TRBJ1-2	TRBD1	TRBV10-3	TGTGCCATCCGCCGGGACAGGGTGGAAGGCTACACCTTC	CAIRRDRVEGYTF
NA	11	TRBJ1-1	NA	TRBV29-1	TGCAGCGTTTGGGGGGGCACTGAAGCTTTCTTT	CSVWGGTEAFF